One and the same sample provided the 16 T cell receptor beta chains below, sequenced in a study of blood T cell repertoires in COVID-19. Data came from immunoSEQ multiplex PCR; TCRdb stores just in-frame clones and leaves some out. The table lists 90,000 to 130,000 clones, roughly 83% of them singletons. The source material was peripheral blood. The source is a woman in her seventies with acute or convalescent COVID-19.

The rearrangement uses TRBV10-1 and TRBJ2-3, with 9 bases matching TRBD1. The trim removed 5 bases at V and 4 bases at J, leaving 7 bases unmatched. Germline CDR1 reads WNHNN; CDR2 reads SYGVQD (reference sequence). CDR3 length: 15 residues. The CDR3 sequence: CASSSSQGAADTQYF. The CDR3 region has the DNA TGCGCCAGCAGTAGCTCACAGGGGGCCGCAGATACGCAGTATTTT.

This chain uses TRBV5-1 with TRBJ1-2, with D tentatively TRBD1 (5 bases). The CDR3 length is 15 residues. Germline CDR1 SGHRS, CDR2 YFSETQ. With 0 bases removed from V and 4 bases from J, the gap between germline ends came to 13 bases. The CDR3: CASSLDSPGGYGYTF. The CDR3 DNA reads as TGCGCCAGCAGCTTGGATTCACCGGGGGGCTATGGCTACACCTTC.

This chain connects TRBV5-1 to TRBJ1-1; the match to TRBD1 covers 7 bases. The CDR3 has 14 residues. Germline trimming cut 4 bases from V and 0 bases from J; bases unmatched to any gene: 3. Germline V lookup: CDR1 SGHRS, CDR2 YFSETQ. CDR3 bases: TGCGCCAGCAGCGTGGGACAGCTGAACACTGAAGCTTTCTTT. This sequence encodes CASSVGQLNTEAFF.

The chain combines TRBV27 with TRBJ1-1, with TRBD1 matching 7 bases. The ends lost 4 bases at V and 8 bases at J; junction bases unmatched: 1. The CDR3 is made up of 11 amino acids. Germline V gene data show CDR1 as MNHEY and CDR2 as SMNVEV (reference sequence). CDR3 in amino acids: CASSSRGEAFF. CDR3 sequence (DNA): TGTGCCAGCAGTTCCAGGGGGGAAGCTTTCTTT.

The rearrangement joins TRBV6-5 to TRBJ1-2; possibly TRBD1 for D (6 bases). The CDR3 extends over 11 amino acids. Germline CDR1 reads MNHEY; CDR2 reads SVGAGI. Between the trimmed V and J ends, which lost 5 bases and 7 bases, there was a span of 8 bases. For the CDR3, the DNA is TGTGCCAGCAGTCAGGGGTCTGGCTACACCTTC. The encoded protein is CASSQGSGYTF.

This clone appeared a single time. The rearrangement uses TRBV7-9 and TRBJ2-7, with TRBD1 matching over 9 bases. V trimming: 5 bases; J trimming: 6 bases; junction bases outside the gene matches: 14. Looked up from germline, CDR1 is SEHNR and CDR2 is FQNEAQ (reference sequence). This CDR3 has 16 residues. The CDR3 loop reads CASSISLGTGNSEQYF. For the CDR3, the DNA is TGTGCCAGCAGCATTTCCCTAGGGACAGGGAATTCCGAGCAGTACTTC.

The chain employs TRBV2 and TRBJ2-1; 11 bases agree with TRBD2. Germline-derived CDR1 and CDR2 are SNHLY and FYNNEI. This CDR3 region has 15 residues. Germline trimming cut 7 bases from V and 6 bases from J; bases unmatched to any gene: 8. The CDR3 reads CASTVGLAETNEQFF. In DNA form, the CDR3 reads TGTGCCAGCACTGTGGGACTAGCGGAGACCAATGAGCAGTTCTTC.

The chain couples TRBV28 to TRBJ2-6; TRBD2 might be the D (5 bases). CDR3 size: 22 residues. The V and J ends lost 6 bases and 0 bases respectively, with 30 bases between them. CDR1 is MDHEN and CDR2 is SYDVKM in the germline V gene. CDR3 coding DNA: TGTGCCAGCAGCGATAGGCACCCCCGGGGAGCCTCACTTCACTCTGGGGCCAACGTCCTGACTTTC. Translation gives CASSDRHPRGASLHSGANVLTF.

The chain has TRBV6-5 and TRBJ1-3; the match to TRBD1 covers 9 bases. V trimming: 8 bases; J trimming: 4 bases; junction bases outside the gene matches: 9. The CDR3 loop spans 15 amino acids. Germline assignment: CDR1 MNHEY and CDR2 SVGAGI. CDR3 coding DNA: TGTGCCAGCGCCGGACAGGGGTCGTCAGGAAACACCATATATTTT. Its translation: CASAGQGSSGNTIYF.

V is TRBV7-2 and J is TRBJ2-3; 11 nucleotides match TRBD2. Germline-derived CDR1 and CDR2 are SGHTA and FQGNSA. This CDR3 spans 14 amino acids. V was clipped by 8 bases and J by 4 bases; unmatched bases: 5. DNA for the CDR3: TGTGCCAGCCGTAGCGGGGGGGTGGCAGATACGCAGTATTTT. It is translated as CASRSGGVADTQYF.

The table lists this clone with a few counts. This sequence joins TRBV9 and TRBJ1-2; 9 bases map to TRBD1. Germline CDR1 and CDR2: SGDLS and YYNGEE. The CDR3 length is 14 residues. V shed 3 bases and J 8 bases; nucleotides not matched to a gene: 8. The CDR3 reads CASSGTGVLFGYTF. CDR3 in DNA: TGTGCCAGCAGCGGGACAGGGGTTTTATTCGGCTACACCTTC.

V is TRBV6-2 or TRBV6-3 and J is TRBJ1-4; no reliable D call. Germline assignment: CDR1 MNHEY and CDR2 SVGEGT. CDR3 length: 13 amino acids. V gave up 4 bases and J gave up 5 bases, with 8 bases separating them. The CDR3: CASSSRRNEKLFF. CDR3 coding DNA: TGTGCCAGCAGTTCCCGCAGGAATGAAAAACTGTTTTTT.

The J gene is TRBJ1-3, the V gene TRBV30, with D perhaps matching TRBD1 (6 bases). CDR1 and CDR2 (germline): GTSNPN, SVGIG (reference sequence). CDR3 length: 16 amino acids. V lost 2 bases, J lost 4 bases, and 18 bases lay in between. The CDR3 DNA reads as TGTGCCTGGAGTACAGGGTGGAGAAGGAGGGGAAACACCATATATTTT. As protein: CAWSTGWRRRGNTIYF. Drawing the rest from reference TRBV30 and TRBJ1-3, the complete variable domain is SQTIHQWPATLVQPVGSPLSLECTVEGTSNPNLYWYRQAAGRGLQLLFYSVGIGQISSEVPQNLSASRPQDRQFILSSKKLLLSDSGFYLCAWSTGWRRRGNTIYFGEGSWLTVV.

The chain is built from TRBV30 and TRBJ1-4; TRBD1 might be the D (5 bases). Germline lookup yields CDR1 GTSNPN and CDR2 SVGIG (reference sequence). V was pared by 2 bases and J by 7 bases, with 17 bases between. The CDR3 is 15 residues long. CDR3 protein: CAWSPPGGMGEKLFF. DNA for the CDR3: TGTGCCTGGAGTCCTCCGGGGGGGATGGGTGAAAAACTGTTTTTT.

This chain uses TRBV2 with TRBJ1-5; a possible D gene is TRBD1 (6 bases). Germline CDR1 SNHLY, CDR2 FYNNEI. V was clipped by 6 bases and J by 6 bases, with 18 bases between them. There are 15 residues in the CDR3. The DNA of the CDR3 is TGTGCCAGCAGCCTACAGGGACCGGGAAGTCAGCCCCAGCATTTT. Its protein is CASSLQGPGSQPQHF. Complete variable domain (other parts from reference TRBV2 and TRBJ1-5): EPEVTQTPSHQVTQMGQEVILRCVPISNHLYFYWYRQILGQKVEFLVSFYNNEISEKSEIFDDQFSVERPDGSNFTLKIRSTKLEDSAMYFCASSLQGPGSQPQHFGDGTRLSIL.

The CDR3 region has the DNA TGCGCCAGCAGCCCCAATGTGGGAGGGAACACCGGGGAGCTGTTTTTT. Its protein is CASSPNVGGNTGELFF. The V call is TRBV5-1, the J call TRBJ2-2; tentative D call: TRBD2 (6 bases). Germline assignment: CDR1 SGHRS and CDR2 YFSETQ. This CDR3 spans 16 amino acids. Trimming left V 4 bases short and J 1 base short, with 14 bases between.